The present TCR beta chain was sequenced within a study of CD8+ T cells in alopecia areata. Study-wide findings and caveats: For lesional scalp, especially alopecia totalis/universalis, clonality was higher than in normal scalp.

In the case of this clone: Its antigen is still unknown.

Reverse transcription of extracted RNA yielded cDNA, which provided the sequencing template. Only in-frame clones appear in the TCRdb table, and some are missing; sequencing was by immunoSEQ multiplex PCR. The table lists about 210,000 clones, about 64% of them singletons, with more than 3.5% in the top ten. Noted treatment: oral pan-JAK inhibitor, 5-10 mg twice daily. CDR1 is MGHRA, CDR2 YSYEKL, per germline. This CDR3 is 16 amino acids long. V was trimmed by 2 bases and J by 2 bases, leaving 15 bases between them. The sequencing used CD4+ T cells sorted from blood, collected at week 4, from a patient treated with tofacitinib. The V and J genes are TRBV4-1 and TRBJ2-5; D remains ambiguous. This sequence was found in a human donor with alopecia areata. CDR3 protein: CASSQWAGIEQETQYF. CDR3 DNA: TGCGCCAGCAGCCAATGGGCAGGCATCGAACAAGAGACCCAGTACTTC.